What follows are 24 T cell receptor beta chains derived from one specimen sequenced in a study of blood T cell repertoires in COVID-19. Here immunoSEQ multiplex PCR was the method, and the copy in TCRdb shows in-frame clones only, minus some. Of approximately 290,000 clones in the sample, about 89% were seen once. The sequencing sample was made of peripheral blood. The receptors stem from a man between 25 and 39 years old with acute or convalescent COVID-19.

This sequence joins TRBV6-5 and TRBJ1-6; a weak D match, TRBD1 (5 bases). The V end lost 3 bases, the J end lost 8 bases, and 17 bases lay between the germline ends. The germline V gene has CDR1 MNHEY and CDR2 SVGAGI. This CDR3 comprises 16 residues. CDR3 in DNA: TGTGCCAGCAGTTATACAGACAGATCTAGACATTCACCCCTCCACTTT. Amino acid sequence: CASSYTDRSRHSPLHF.

The rearrangement uses TRBV11-3 and TRBJ2-3; no definite D call. V was cut by 1 base and J by 14 bases, with 13 bases left in between. This CDR3 region has 12 residues. Germline V gene lookup returns CDR1 SGHNT and CDR2 YENEEA. The CDR3 DNA follows: TGTGCCAGCAGCTTAGGAGGAGCCGCGGTGTATTTT. It translates to CASSLGGAAVYF.

This chain joins TRBV30 and TRBJ2-1; no reliable D call. The V gene lost 5 bases and the J gene lost 9 bases, with 11 bases spanning the gap. Germline CDR1 is GTSNPN and CDR2 is SVGIG (reference sequence). The CDR3 is made up of 11 amino acids. CDR3 coding DNA: TGTGCCTGGGGTTCCAGAGGTGAGCAGTTCTTC. Translation: CAWGSRGEQFF.

This chain joins TRBV20-1 and TRBJ2-7; maybe TRBD2 (5 bases). V shed 3 bases and J shed 0 bases, with 9 bases lying between them. From germline, CDR1 is DFQATT and CDR2 SNEGSKA (reference sequence). The CDR3 sequence is 13 residues long. CDR3 residues: CSASRGISYEQYF. CDR3 sequence (DNA): TGCAGTGCTAGTCGAGGGATCTCCTACGAGCAGTACTTC.

The rearrangement joins TRBV5-1 to TRBJ1-5, with TRBD1 matching over 8 bases. This CDR3 comprises 13 residues. Germline V gives CDR1 SGHRS, CDR2 YFSETQ. The trim removed 7 bases at V and 3 bases at J, leaving 3 bases unmatched. CDR3 nucleotide sequence: TGCGCCAGCCGACAGGGGCCCAATCAGCCCCAGCATTTT. Translating it yields CASRQGPNQPQHF. Full variable domain (rest looked up from reference TRBV5-1 and TRBJ1-5): KAGVTQTPRYLIKTRGQQVTLSCSPISGHRSVSWYQQTPGQGLQFLFEYFSETQRNKGNFPGRFSGRQFSNSRSEMNVSTLELGDSALYLCASRQGPNQPQHFGDGTRLSIL.

The chain is built from TRBV7-9 and TRBJ1-2; TRBD1 agrees at 7 bases. The CDR3 extends over 15 amino acids. V gave up 2 bases and J gave up 4 bases; unmatched junction bases: 7. CDR1 and CDR2 from the germline V gene are SEHNR and FQNEAQ (reference sequence). In DNA, the CDR3 is TGTGCCAGCAGCTTAACAGGGGTTCACACCTATGGCTACACCTTC. Its translation: CASSLTGVHTYGYTF.

V usage is TRBV30 and J usage is TRBJ1-5; D perhaps matches TRBD1 (6 bases). V was trimmed by 2 bases and J by 4 bases, leaving 9 bases between them. Germline CDR1 and CDR2: GTSNPN and SVGIG (reference sequence). The CDR3 contains 13 residues. The DNA for the CDR3 is TGTGCCTGGAGTATGCAGGGGAATCAGCCCCAGCATTTT. Protein product: CAWSMQGNQPQHF.

The V gene is TRBV28, the J gene TRBJ2-3, with 8 bases matching TRBD1. The V segment lost 5 bases and the J segment 0 bases; nucleotides outside the gene matches: 7. Looked up from germline, CDR1 is MDHEN and CDR2 is SYDVKM. The CDR3 contains 16 residues. The CDR3 is CASSPGQGLSTDTQYF. DNA of the CDR3: TGTGCCAGCAGTCCAGGACAGGGCCTAAGCACAGATACGCAGTATTTT.

There are a few counts of this clone. One end of the junction fails to match germline, which may point to a read error. This chain joins TRBV2 and TRBJ2-7; a possible D gene is TRBD2 (5 bases). CDR1 and CDR2 from the germline V gene are SNHLY and FYNNEI. The CDR3 loop spans 12 amino acids. CDR3 amino acids: CASSRGPGGWDF. The CDR3 nucleotides read TGTGCCAGCAGTCGCGGACCCGGAGGCTGGGACTTC.

The chain has TRBV7-2 and TRBJ2-2, with 11 bases fitting TRBD2. From germline, CDR1 is SGHTA and CDR2 FQGNSA. The CDR3 loop spans 19 amino acids. J was trimmed by 4 bases and V by 0 bases; bases with no gene match: 10. CDR3 in amino acids: CASSLAVLAGGRGTGELFF. The CDR3 coding sequence is TGTGCCAGCAGCTTAGCGGTGCTAGCGGGGGGCCGGGGCACCGGGGAGCTGTTTTTT.

The gene calls are TRBV5-5 and TRBJ2-5; D is unclear. The CDR3 spans 11 residues. Looked up from germline, CDR1 is SGHKS and CDR2 is YYEKEE (reference sequence). The V and J ends lost 3 bases and 6 bases respectively, with 6 bases between them. CDR3 DNA: TGTGCCAGCAGCTCCAGGCAGACCCAGTACTTC. It translates to CASSSRQTQYF. The complete variable domain, with remaining parts taken from reference TRBV5-5 and TRBJ2-5, reads DAGVTQSPTHLIKTRGQQVTLRCSPISGHKSVSWYQQVLGQGPQFIFQYYEKEERGRGNFPDRFSARQFPNYSSELNVNALLLGDSALYLCASSSRQTQYFGPGTRLLVL.

This chain joins TRBV2 and TRBJ1-1, with TRBD1 identical over 7 bases. Trimming at V came to 6 bases and at J to 5 bases, leaving 9 bases not matched to a gene. The length of the CDR3 is 14 residues. The germline CDR1 and CDR2 sequences are SNHLY and FYNNEI. CDR3 in amino acids: CASRGTVGKTEAFF. In nucleotides, the CDR3 is TGTGCCAGCAGAGGGACAGTCGGAAAAACTGAAGCTTTCTTT.

The J gene is TRBJ2-7, the V gene TRBV27; D might be TRBD1 (5 bases). V dropped 0 bases and J dropped 6 bases, with 9 bases sitting between them. The CDR3 has 13 residues. Germline CDR1 and CDR2: MNHEY and SMNVEV (reference sequence). CDR3 DNA sequence: TGTGCCAGCAGTTTATCTACAGGATCCGAGCAGTACTTC. This gives the protein CASSLSTGSEQYF.

The chain employs TRBV15 and TRBJ2-7, with 8 bases identical to TRBD1. Germline V gene sequence: CDR1 LNHNV, CDR2 YYDKDF (reference sequence). The CDR3 totals 15 residues. Trimming at V came to 0 bases and at J to 4 bases, leaving 5 bases not matched to a gene. The CDR3 loop is CATSRDTGGRYEQYF. The CDR3 nucleotides read TGTGCCACCAGCAGAGATACAGGGGGGCGGTACGAGCAGTACTTC.

The chain carries TRBV27 and TRBJ2-5; perhaps TRBD1 as D (6 bases). This CDR3 spans 16 amino acids. Germline lookup yields CDR1 MNHEY and CDR2 SMNVEV (reference sequence). Trimming left V 6 bases short and J 1 base short, with 18 bases between. CDR3 loop: CASSRPQGSGQETQYF. The CDR3 DNA sequence: TGTGCCAGCAGCCGTCCCCAGGGGAGCGGCCAAGAGACCCAGTACTTC.

This chain links TRBV28 with TRBJ1-4, with D hard to call. Germline CDR1 reads MDHEN; CDR2 reads SYDVKM. The CDR3 totals 14 residues. Trimming stripped 5 bases from V and 7 bases from J, with 14 bases between. The CDR3 here is CASSTNREGEKLFF. For the CDR3, the DNA is TGTGCCAGCAGTACAAATCGAGAGGGTGAAAAACTGTTTTTT.

This sequence joins TRBV28 and TRBJ1-3; tentatively, D is TRBD1 (6 bases). The CDR3 extends over 16 amino acids. Trimming cost V 6 bases and J 0 bases, with 15 bases left between them. The germline gives CDR1 MDHEN, CDR2 SYDVKM. CDR3 region: CASRVGHQTSGNTIYF. Here the CDR3 DNA reads TGTGCCAGCAGGGTGGGACATCAAACCTCTGGAAACACCATATATTTT.

This chain joins TRBV9 and TRBJ2-7; D uncertain. This CDR3 comprises 14 residues. V dropped 0 bases and J dropped 1 base, with 8 bases sitting between them. Germline CDR1 reads SGDLS; CDR2 reads YYNGEE. CDR3 protein: CASSVGADSYEQYF. DNA of the CDR3: TGTGCCAGCAGCGTAGGGGCAGATTCCTACGAGCAGTACTTC.

The chain combines TRBV4-2 with TRBJ2-7, with TRBD2 matching 8 bases. J gave up 2 bases and V 1 base, and 7 bases lay outside the gene matches. Germline assignment: CDR1 LGHNA and CDR2 YNFKEQ. The CDR3 spans 16 residues. The CDR3 region is CASSQGGGGTPYEQYF. In nucleotides, the CDR3 is TGTGCCAGCAGCCAAGGGGGCGGGGGGACCCCCTACGAGCAGTACTTC.

The chain carries TRBV30 and TRBJ1-1; a possible D gene is TRBD1 (6 bases). Trimming took 4 bases from V and 1 from J, leaving 10 bases between them. Germline V gives CDR1 GTSNPN, CDR2 SVGIG (reference sequence). This CDR3 region has 13 residues. CDR3 region: CAWTKQGNTEAFF. The CDR3 DNA reads TGTGCCTGGACTAAACAGGGGAACACTGAAGCTTTCTTT. Full variable domain (outside the CDR3, taken from reference TRBV30 and TRBJ1-1): SQTIHQWPATLVQPVGSPLSLECTVEGTSNPNLYWYRQAAGRGLQLLFYSVGIGQISSEVPQNLSASRPQDRQFILSSKKLLLSDSGFYLCAWTKQGNTEAFFGQGTRLTVV.

The chain combines TRBV7-3 with TRBJ2-1; TRBD2 matches 11 bases. The CDR3 extends over 15 amino acids. Germline loops: CDR1 SGHTA, CDR2 FQGTGA. Trimming removed 4 bases from V and 6 bases from J; junction bases left unmatched: 5. DNA of the CDR3: TGTGCCAGCAGCTATCTAGCGGGGGGTGGCAATGAGCAGTTCTTC. Its protein product is CASSYLAGGGNEQFF.

This clone has a single count. The junction differs from germline at one of its ends, possibly a read error. This chain connects TRBV28 to TRBJ1-4; 7 bases are a match to TRBD1. The germline gives CDR1 MDHEN, CDR2 SYDVKM. The CDR3 covers 14 residues. The DNA of the CDR3 is TGTGCCAGCATAGAAAGGGGGCGCAATGGAAAACTGTTTTTT. The encoded protein is CASIERGRNGKLFF. Drawing the rest from reference TRBV28 and TRBJ1-4, the complete variable domain is DVKVTQSSRYLVKRTGEKVFLECVQDMDHENMFWYRQDPGLGLRLIYFSYDVKMKEKGDIPEGYSVSREKKERFSLILESASTNQTSMYLCASIERGRNGKLFFGSGTQLSVL.

This chain joins TRBV30 and TRBJ1-2, with TRBD1 identical over 8 bases. The CDR3 runs 15 residues. The trim removed 0 bases at V and 6 bases at J, leaving 9 bases unmatched. Germline V lookup: CDR1 GTSNPN, CDR2 SVGIG (reference sequence). CDR3 loop: CAWSVESGQVHGYTF. The CDR3 DNA is TGTGCCTGGAGTGTAGAATCGGGACAGGTTCATGGCTACACCTTC.

The V call is TRBV5-6, the J call TRBJ1-6; TRBD1 agrees at 9 bases. Trimming at V came to 0 bases and at J to 10 bases, leaving 8 bases not matched to a gene. Germline CDR1 and CDR2: SGHDT and YYEEEE. This CDR3 region has 16 residues. Here the CDR3 DNA reads TGTGCCAGCAGCTTGGGGGGCGGGACAGGGATGTCACCCCTCCACTTT. Its protein product is CASSLGGGTGMSPLHF. Complete variable domain (other parts from reference TRBV5-6 and TRBJ1-6): DAGVTQSPTHLIKTRGQQVTLRCSPKSGHDTVSWYQQALGQGPQFIFQYYEEEERQRGNFPDRFSGHQFPNYSSELNVNALLLGDSALYLCASSLGGGTGMSPLHFGNGTRLTVT.